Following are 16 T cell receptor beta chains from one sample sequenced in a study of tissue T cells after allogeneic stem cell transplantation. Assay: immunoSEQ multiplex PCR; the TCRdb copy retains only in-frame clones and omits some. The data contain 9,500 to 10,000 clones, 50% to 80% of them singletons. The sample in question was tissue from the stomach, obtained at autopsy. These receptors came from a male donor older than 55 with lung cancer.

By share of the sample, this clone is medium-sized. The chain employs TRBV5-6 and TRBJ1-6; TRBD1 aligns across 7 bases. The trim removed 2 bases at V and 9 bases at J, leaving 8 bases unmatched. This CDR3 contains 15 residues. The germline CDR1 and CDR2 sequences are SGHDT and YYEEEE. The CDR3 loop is CASSLVQGDASPLHF. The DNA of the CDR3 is TGTGCCAGCAGCTTAGTTCAGGGGGATGCTTCACCCCTCCACTTT.

DNA for the CDR3: TGTGCCAGCAGCCCCACCGGGTCAGTGGCGGTTACGCAGTATTTT. It translates to CASSPTGSVAVTQYF. The chain links TRBV11-3 to TRBJ2-3; no firm D call. Germline CDR1 reads SGHNT; CDR2 reads YENEEA. V dropped 5 bases and J dropped 8 bases, with 20 bases sitting between them. The CDR3 length is 15 residues.

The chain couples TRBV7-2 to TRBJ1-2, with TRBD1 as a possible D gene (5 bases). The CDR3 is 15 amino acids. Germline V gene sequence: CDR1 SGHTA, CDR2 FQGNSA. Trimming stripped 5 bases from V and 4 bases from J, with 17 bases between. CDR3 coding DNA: TGTGCCAGCAGCGTCTTGGGGGGTATGGGCTATGGCTACACCTTC. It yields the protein CASSVLGGMGYGYTF. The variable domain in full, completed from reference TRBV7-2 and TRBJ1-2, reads GAGVSQSPSNKVTEKGKDVELRCDPISGHTALYWYRQSLGQGLEFLIYFQGNSAPDKSGLPSDRFSAERTGGSVSTLTIQRTQQEDSAVYLCASSVLGGMGYGYTFGSGTRLTVV.

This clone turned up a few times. The CDR3 region is CASSPGPRSYEQYF. CDR3 DNA: TGTGCCAGCTCACCAGGACCCAGGTCCTACGAGCAGTACTTC. The chain is built from TRBV18 and TRBJ2-7; D is undetermined. The V gene lost 2 bases and the J gene lost 1 base, with 9 bases spanning the gap. Germline V gene sequence: CDR1 KGHSH, CDR2 LQKENI. The CDR3 has 14 residues.

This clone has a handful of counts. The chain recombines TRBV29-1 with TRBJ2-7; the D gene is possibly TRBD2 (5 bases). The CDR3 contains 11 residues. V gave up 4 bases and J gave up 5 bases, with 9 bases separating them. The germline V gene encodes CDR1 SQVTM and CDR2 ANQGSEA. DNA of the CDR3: TGCAGCGTTGCTACGGGGAACGAGCAGTACTTC. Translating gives CSVATGNEQYF.

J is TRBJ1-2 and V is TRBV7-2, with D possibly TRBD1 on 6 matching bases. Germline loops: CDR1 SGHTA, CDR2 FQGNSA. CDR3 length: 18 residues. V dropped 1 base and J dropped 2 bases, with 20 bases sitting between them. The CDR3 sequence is CASSLDPGATLRNYGYTF. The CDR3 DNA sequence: TGTGCCAGCAGCTTAGATCCAGGGGCTACTCTTCGGAACTATGGCTACACCTTC.

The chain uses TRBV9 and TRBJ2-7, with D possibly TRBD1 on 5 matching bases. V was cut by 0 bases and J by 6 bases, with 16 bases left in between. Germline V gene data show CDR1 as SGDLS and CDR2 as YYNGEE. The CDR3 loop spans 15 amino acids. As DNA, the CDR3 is TGTGCCAGCAGCGTAGTAGTCAGGGCCTGTCTCGAGCAGTACTTC. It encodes CASSVVVRACLEQYF.

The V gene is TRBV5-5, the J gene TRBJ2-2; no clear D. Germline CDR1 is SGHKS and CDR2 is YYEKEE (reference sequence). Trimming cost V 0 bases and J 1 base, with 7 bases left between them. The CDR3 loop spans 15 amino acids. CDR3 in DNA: TGTGCCAGCAGCTTGGGAACAGTGAACACCGGGGAGCTGTTTTTT. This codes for CASSLGTVNTGELFF.

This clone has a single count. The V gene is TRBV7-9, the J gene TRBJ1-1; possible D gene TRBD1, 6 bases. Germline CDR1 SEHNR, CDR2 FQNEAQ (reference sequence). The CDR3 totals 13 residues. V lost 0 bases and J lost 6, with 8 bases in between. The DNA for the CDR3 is TGTGCCAGCAGCTTAGCGGCAGGGGCTGAAGCTTTCTTT. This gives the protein CASSLAAGAEAFF. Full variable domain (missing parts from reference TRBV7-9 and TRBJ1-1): DTGVSQNPRHKITKRGQNVTFRCDPISEHNRLYWYRQTLGQGPEFLTYFQNEAQLEKSRLLSDRFSAERPKGSFSTLEIQRTEQGDSAMYLCASSLAAGAEAFFGQGTRLTVV.

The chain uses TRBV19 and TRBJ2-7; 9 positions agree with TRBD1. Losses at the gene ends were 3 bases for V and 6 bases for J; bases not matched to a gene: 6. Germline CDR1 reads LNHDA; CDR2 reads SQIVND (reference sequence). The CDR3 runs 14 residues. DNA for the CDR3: TGTGCCAGTAGTATCCTGACAGGGGGTGGCGAGCAGTACTTC. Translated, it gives CASSILTGGGEQYF.

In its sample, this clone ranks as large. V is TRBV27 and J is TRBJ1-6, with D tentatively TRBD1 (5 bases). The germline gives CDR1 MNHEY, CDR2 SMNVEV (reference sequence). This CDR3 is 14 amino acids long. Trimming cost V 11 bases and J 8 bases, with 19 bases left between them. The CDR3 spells CAAGLGQRDSPLHF. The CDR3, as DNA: TGTGCCGCAGGGTTAGGGCAACGGGATTCACCCCTCCACTTT.

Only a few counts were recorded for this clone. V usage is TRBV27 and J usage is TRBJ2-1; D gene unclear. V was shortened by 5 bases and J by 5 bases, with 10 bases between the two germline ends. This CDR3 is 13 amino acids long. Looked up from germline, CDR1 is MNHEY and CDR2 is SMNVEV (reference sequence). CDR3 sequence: CASSIIFHNEQFF. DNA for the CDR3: TGTGCCAGCAGTATCATTTTTCACAATGAGCAGTTCTTC.

This CDR3 is CASSPGMGGTSGYTF. Here the CDR3 DNA reads TGTGCCAGCAGCCCAGGGATGGGAGGCACCTCCGGCTACACCTTC. The J gene is TRBJ1-2, the V gene TRBV5-8; maybe TRBD1 (5 bases). Germline V gene lookup returns CDR1 SGHTS and CDR2 YDEGEE. Trimming removed 4 bases from V and 8 bases from J, with 21 bases in between. This CDR3 is built from 15 residues.

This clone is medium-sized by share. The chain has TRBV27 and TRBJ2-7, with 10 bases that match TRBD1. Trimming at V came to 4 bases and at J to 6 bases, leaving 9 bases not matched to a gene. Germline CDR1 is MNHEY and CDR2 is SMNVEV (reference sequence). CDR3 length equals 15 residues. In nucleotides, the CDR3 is TGTGCCAGCAGTTCCCCCGGGACAGGGGACGGCGAGCAGTACTTC. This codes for CASSSPGTGDGEQYF.

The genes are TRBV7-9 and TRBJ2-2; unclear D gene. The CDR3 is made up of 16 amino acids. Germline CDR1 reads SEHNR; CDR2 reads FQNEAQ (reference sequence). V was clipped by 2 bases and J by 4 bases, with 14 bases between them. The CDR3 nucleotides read TGTGCCAGCAGCTTACCGGGCCCCCCAGGCACCGGGGAGCTGTTTTTT. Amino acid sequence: CASSLPGPPGTGELFF.

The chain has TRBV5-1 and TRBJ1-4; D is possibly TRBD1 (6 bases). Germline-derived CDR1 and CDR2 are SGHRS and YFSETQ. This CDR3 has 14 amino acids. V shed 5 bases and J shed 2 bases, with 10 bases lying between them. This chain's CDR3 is CASRGGVTNEKLFF. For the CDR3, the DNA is TGCGCCAGCAGAGGGGGGGTGACTAATGAAAAACTGTTTTTT.